These T cell receptor beta chains were read from a single sample in a study of T cells after yellow fever vaccination. TCRdb redid the calling of the 5' RACE reads with MiXCR, one entry per CDR3 protein. The sample holds about 340,000 distinct CDR3 sequences, approximately 4.2% seen once. The source material was PBMCs, sampled 5 days after the yellow fever booster vaccination. These receptors were obtained from a man younger than 35 who received the YFV17D yellow fever vaccine. Each CDR3 is given with its conserved first and last residue. Each record gives: clone size, D gene, J gene, V gene, CDR3 protein, CDR3 DNA. A D gene is named only where the DNA matches it firmly. The size of a clone is reported for some rows only, either as once, few or many, or as a class for expanded clones.

.	TRBD2	TRBJ2-1	TRBV5-1	CASSAGLAGSYNEQFF	TGCGCCAGCAGCGCAGGACTAGCAGGCTCCTACAATGAGCAGTTCTTC
many	.	TRBJ2-5	TRBV12-3/TRBV12-4	CASSWQEETQYF	TGTGCCAGCAGCTGGCAGGAAGAGACCCAGTACTTC
few	.	TRBJ2-3	TRBV20-1	CSMDSPGTDTQYF	TGCAGTATGGATAGTCCGGGCACAGATACGCAGTATTTT
few	.	TRBJ1-1	TRBV20-1	CSARMTGTEAFF	TGCAGTGCTAGAATGACGGGAACTGAAGCTTTCTTT
many	.	TRBJ2-2	TRBV29-1	CSGQPNTGELFF	TGCAGCGGACAGCCCAACACCGGGGAGCTGTTTTTT
many	TRBD1	TRBJ1-2	TRBV3-1	CASSEQGNGYTF	TGTGCCAGCAGCGAACAGGGGAATGGCTACACCTTC
once	TRBD1	TRBJ1-1	TRBV4-1	CASSQDEAGGNTEAFF	TGCGCCAGCAGCCAAGATGAAGCAGGGGGGAACACTGAAGCTTTCTTT
.	.	TRBJ2-7	TRBV6-5	CASSLFGAGNYEQYF	TGTGCCAGCAGCCTCTTCGGAGCAGGCAACTACGAGCAGTACTTC
many	.	TRBJ2-3	TRBV18	CASSTMGARKDTQYF	TGTGCCAGCTCCACGATGGGGGCGAGAAAAGATACGCAGTATTTT
.	TRBD1	TRBJ1-5	TRBV6-6	CASSYRDRYDQPQHF	TGTGCCAGCAGTTACAGGGACAGGTACGATCAGCCCCAGCATTTT